Listed here are 27 T cell receptor beta chains from one sample, sequenced in a study of shared clonotypes between healthy human individuals. The assay was immunoSEQ multiplex PCR, and TCRdb's table has in-frame clones only and misses some. The sample records a few million clones, 90% to 95% being singletons. Sequenced material: naive CD4+ T cells from PBMCs. Described subset: CD45RA+ positively selected. The receptors were gathered from a young man in good health. Some clones in this sample may be carry-over from other donors' samples.

This chain joins TRBV6-1 and TRBJ2-7; weak D call: TRBD1 (6 bases). This CDR3 comprises 13 residues. Germline CDR1 and CDR2: MNHNS and SASEGT. V shed 6 bases and J shed 3 bases, with 12 bases lying between them. The DNA of the CDR3 is TGTGCCAGCAGGGACAGTGGGATCTACGAGCAGTACTTC. Translation: CASRDSGIYEQYF.

The chain is built from TRBV7-9 and TRBJ1-1; 7 nucleotides align to TRBD1. CDR1 and CDR2 (germline): SEHNR, FQNEAQ (reference sequence). The CDR3 length is 17 residues. The trim removed 3 bases at V and 1 base at J, leaving 11 bases unmatched. For the CDR3, the DNA is TGTGCCAGCAGCTTGTTTTCACAGGGGCGGAGGAACACTGAAGCTTTCTTT. This encodes CASSLFSQGRRNTEAFF.

The rearrangement links TRBV4-3 to TRBJ2-3; possibly TRBD2 for D (7 bases). The CDR3 length is 15 residues. Germline-derived CDR1 and CDR2 are LGHNA and YSLEER. With 4 bases removed from V and 6 bases from J, the gap between germline ends came to 17 bases. CDR3 protein: CASSPREATGDTQYF. CDR3 coding DNA: TGCGCCAGCAGCCCTCGGGAGGCCACAGGGGATACGCAGTATTTT.

The CDR3 here is CASSVDGTSGAYEQYF. The DNA for the CDR3 is TGTGCCAGCAGCGTGGACGGGACTAGCGGAGCTTACGAGCAGTACTTC. This chain connects TRBV9 to TRBJ2-7, with TRBD2 matching 11 bases. Germline values: CDR1 SGDLS, CDR2 YYNGEE. This CDR3 has 16 amino acids. V lost 2 bases, J lost 4 bases, and 8 bases stayed unmatched.

The chain links TRBV9 to TRBJ1-1; no clear D. The CDR3 length is 13 residues. In germline, CDR1 is SGDLS, CDR2 YYNGEE. V was pared by 0 bases and J by 9 bases, with 12 bases between. The CDR3 protein is CASSVAPTAQAFF. CDR3 DNA sequence: TGTGCCAGCAGCGTAGCCCCGACGGCCCAAGCTTTCTTT.

The chain has TRBV27 and TRBJ1-1; D gene ambiguous. V was trimmed by 5 bases and J by 1 base, leaving 5 bases between them. The length of the CDR3 is 12 residues. Germline loops: CDR1 MNHEY, CDR2 SMNVEV (reference sequence). The DNA of the CDR3 is TGTGCCAGCAGTAGCACGAACACTGAAGCTTTCTTT. Its protein product is CASSSTNTEAFF.

This clone was picked up one time. The chain employs TRBV29-1 and TRBJ2-1, with 9 nucleotides matching TRBD2. Germline CDR1 SQVTM, CDR2 ANQGSEA. V was pared by 8 bases and J by 2 bases, with 4 bases of the junction left unmatched. The CDR3 spans 13 residues. CDR3 coding DNA: TGCAGCCCGCTAGCGGGGACCTACAATGAGCAGTTCTTC. Encoded protein: CSPLAGTYNEQFF.

This chain connects TRBV19 to TRBJ1-2, with no clear D. The germline V gene has CDR1 LNHDA and CDR2 SQIVND (reference sequence). The germline V and J ends were trimmed by 6 bases and 3 bases, with 17 bases remaining between them. The CDR3 totals 15 residues. The CDR3 loop is CASRLYSGVDYGYTF. The CDR3 DNA is TGTGCCAGTAGACTATATAGCGGGGTGGACTATGGCTACACCTTC.

This chain joins TRBV10-3 and TRBJ1-1, with D unresolved. The germline V gene has CDR1 ENHRY and CDR2 SYGVKD. The V end lost 0 bases, the J end lost 1 base, and 9 bases lay between the germline ends. This CDR3 is built from 15 residues. Here the CDR3 DNA reads TGTGCCATCAGTGAGTCAAAGGGTAGGAACACTGAAGCTTTCTTT. Its translation is CAISESKGRNTEAFF.

Concerning this clone itself: This CDR3 is also generated by other DNA sequences in the sample. The chain employs TRBV6-5 and TRBJ2-7, with TRBD1 matching over 10 bases. This CDR3 has 15 amino acids. Unmatched junction bases numbered 4, after V lost 4 bases and J lost 1 base. The germline V gene has CDR1 MNHEY and CDR2 SVGAGI. This CDR3 reads CASSSPGQGSYEQYF. The CDR3 nucleotides are TGTGCCAGCAGTTCCCCGGGACAGGGGTCCTACGAGCAGTACTTC.

The V and J genes are TRBV12-5 and TRBJ1-2; 9 bases line up with TRBD1. Germline CDR1 reads LGHNT; CDR2 reads FRNRAP. There are 14 residues in the CDR3. After removal of 6 bases from V and 9 bases from J, the junction contained 11 bases not matched to a gene. The CDR3 loop reads CASGPSGTGRRYTF. The CDR3 DNA is TGTGCTAGTGGCCCCTCCGGGACAGGGAGGCGCTACACCTTC.

Details on this clone: Other DNA sequences of this sample code for an identical CDR3. The chain is built from TRBV6-6 and TRBJ1-1; unclear D gene. Trimming stripped 6 bases from V and 1 base from J, with 9 bases between. The CDR3 sequence is 13 residues long. Germline lookup yields CDR1 MNHNY and CDR2 SVGAGI (reference sequence). The CDR3 spells CASSPLGNTEAFF. CDR3 bases: TGTGCCAGCAGCCCGCTGGGGAACACTGAAGCTTTCTTT.

This rearrangement joins TRBV19 to TRBJ2-7; 7 nucleotides match TRBD1. Germline V lookup: CDR1 LNHDA, CDR2 SQIVND (reference sequence). V was pared by 6 bases and J by 0 bases, with 11 bases of the junction left unmatched. The CDR3 has 16 residues. The CDR3 bases are TGTGCCAGTAGCCGACAGGGAACCCTAAGCTCCTACGAGCAGTACTTC. Translating gives CASSRQGTLSSYEQYF.

This clone was found once. This chain connects TRBV19 to TRBJ2-3; D remains unclear. CDR3 size: 13 residues. The V gene's germline CDR1 is LNHDA and CDR2 SQIVND (reference sequence). V gave up 1 base and J gave up 9 bases, with 11 bases separating them. The CDR3 reads CASSIGERDTQYF. The CDR3 DNA reads TGTGCCAGTAGTATAGGGGAAAGAGACACGCAGTATTTT.

This clone appeared a single time. The chain recombines TRBV27 with TRBJ2-3; 8 bases line up with TRBD2. Germline V gene data show CDR1 as MNHEY and CDR2 as SMNVEV (reference sequence). Unmatched junction bases numbered 26, after V lost 3 bases and J lost 0 bases. The CDR3 length is 23 residues. Written as DNA, the CDR3 is TGTGCCAGCAGTTTCTACCGGGAGGGGGGACCGAGGAGGAAAATTACTAGCACAGATACGCAGTATTTT. It translates to CASSFYREGGPRRKITSTDTQYF.

The rearrangement uses TRBV19 and TRBJ1-2; perhaps TRBD1 as D (5 bases). The germline CDR1 and CDR2 sequences are LNHDA and SQIVND (reference sequence). The CDR3 loop spans 14 amino acids. Trimming left V 9 bases short and J 8 bases short, with 22 bases between. The CDR3: CASRGAGLFLGYTF. The CDR3 bases are TGTGCCAGCCGAGGGGCTGGACTGTTTCTAGGCTACACCTTC.

CDR3 DNA sequence: TGTGCCATCAGTGATCCTGGCGGGGAGCTGTTTTTT. Translating gives CAISDPGGELFF. The chain employs TRBV10-3 and TRBJ2-2; D is unresolved. Germline CDR1 is ENHRY and CDR2 is SYGVKD. The CDR3 contains 12 residues. The V end lost 3 bases, the J end lost 7 bases, and 6 bases lay between the germline ends.

The rearrangement links TRBV7-3 to TRBJ1-4, with 9 bases that match TRBD1. CDR3 length: 18 amino acids. V was pared by 6 bases and J by 2 bases, with 13 bases of the junction left unmatched. CDR1 and CDR2 from the germline V gene are SGHTA and FQGTGA. The CDR3 coding sequence is TGTGCCAGCAGTTCAAGTAGACGGACAGGGGCGACTAATGAAAAACTGTTTTTT. Protein product: CASSSSRRTGATNEKLFF.

The count of this clone is one. The rearrangement links TRBV7-8 to TRBJ2-2; D perhaps matches TRBD1 (7 bases). CDR1 and CDR2 (germline): SGHVS, FQNEAQ. This CDR3 has 20 amino acids. V was shortened by 4 bases and J by 3 bases, with 27 bases between the two germline ends. For the CDR3, the DNA is TGTGCCAGCAGCTGGGCCCGGAGGGGGCGCTTGATTCACGACACCGGGGAGCTGTTTTTT. Translated, it gives CASSWARRGRLIHDTGELFF.

This clone was counted between two and nine times. This chain joins TRBV7-2 and TRBJ1-1; 7 bases fit TRBD1. CDR1 and CDR2 from the germline V gene are SGHTA and FQGNSA. There are 14 residues in the CDR3. V shed 5 bases, J shed 3 bases, and the junction held 6 bases outside the gene matches. The CDR3 sequence: CASSPQGWDTEAFF. The DNA for the CDR3 is TGTGCCAGCAGCCCACAGGGGTGGGACACTGAAGCTTTCTTT. Variable domain in full (rest from reference TRBV7-2 and TRBJ1-1): GAGVSQSPSNKVTEKGKDVELRCDPISGHTALYWYRQSLGQGLEFLIYFQGNSAPDKSGLPSDRFSAERTGGSVSTLTIQRTQQEDSAVYLCASSPQGWDTEAFFGQGTRLTVV.

This clone occurred once. The chain couples TRBV14 to TRBJ1-2, with 8 bases aligning to TRBD1. This CDR3 has 16 amino acids. J gave up 0 bases and V 4 bases, and 7 bases lay outside the gene matches. From germline, CDR1 is SGHDN and CDR2 FVKESK. The CDR3 region has the DNA TGTGCCAGCAGCCGGGGGCAGGGGGCGGCTAACTATGGCTACACCTTC. Protein sequence: CASSRGQGAANYGYTF.

Comment on this clone: The sample carries other DNA sequences with the same CDR3. CDR3 amino acids: CASSLGQGAYEQYF. CDR3 sequence (DNA): TGTGCCAGCAGTCTGGGACAGGGGGCCTACGAGCAGTACTTC. V usage is TRBV28 and J usage is TRBJ2-7, with TRBD1 matching 11 bases. This CDR3 has 14 amino acids. V shed 5 bases and J 2 bases; nucleotides not matched to a gene: 2. The germline V gene encodes CDR1 MDHEN and CDR2 SYDVKM.

Written as DNA, the CDR3 is TGCGCCAGCAGCCTAGCAGGGTTACCTAATGAAAAACTGTTTTTT. Protein: CASSLAGLPNEKLFF. The genes are TRBV5-1 and TRBJ1-4; a weak D match, TRBD1 (5 bases). Per the germline V gene, CDR1 is SGHRS and CDR2 is YFSETQ. The V end lost 4 bases, the J end lost 3 bases, and 13 bases lay between the germline ends. The CDR3 is 15 residues long.

This clone came up once. The rearrangement joins TRBV27 to TRBJ2-2, with 10 nucleotides matching TRBD2. Trimming at V came to 3 bases and at J to 3 bases, leaving 10 bases not matched to a gene. Per the germline V gene, CDR1 is MNHEY and CDR2 is SMNVEV (reference sequence). This CDR3 has 18 amino acids. The DNA for the CDR3 is TGTGCCAGCAGTTTCGAGCGGGAGGGCCGGGGAGACACCGGGGAGCTGTTTTTT. It is translated as CASSFEREGRGDTGELFF.

The V and J genes are TRBV6-5 and TRBJ2-1; 10 bases align to TRBD2. The CDR3 consists of 16 residues. Germline V gives CDR1 MNHEY, CDR2 SVGAGI. The V segment lost 2 bases and the J segment 9 bases; nucleotides outside the gene matches: 10. The CDR3 is CASSYTGAGGPGEQFF. CDR3 DNA: TGTGCCAGCAGTTACACGGGAGCGGGAGGGCCGGGTGAGCAGTTCTTC.

This chain joins TRBV29-1 and TRBJ2-3, with a weak D call TRBD1 (7 bases). The germline gives CDR1 SQVTM, CDR2 ANQGSEA. This CDR3 has 14 residues. V lost 6 bases to trimming and J lost 3 bases, with 16 bases between them. CDR3 nucleotide sequence: TGCAGCGTCCGCCGCCAGGGGGGTACAGATACGCAGTATTTT. Protein product: CSVRRQGGTDTQYF.

This rearrangement joins TRBV19 to TRBJ1-1; D unresolved. V dropped 3 bases and J dropped 4 bases, with 18 bases sitting between them. Germline CDR1 and CDR2: LNHDA and SQIVND (reference sequence). CDR3 length: 16 residues. The DNA of the CDR3 is TGTGCCAGTAGTATGCGGACCCCTTCTTTGGGCACTGAAGCTTTCTTT. Translation gives CASSMRTPSLGTEAFF.